These 17 T cell receptor beta chains came from one sample sequenced in a study of T cell responses to AZD1222 COVID-19 vaccine. Produced via immunoSEQ multiplex PCR; TCRdb's table is partial and in-frame only. The data hold 80,000 or so clones, with approximately 85% observed a single time. The sequenced sample was peripheral blood, obtained 28 days after the second AZD1222 dose. These receptors were collected from an adult who received the AZD1222 COVID-19 vaccine.

The V and J genes are TRBV6-5 and TRBJ2-3; 9 nucleotides line up with TRBD2. Losses at the gene ends were 6 bases for V and 1 base for J; bases not matched to a gene: 5. The CDR3 length is 15 residues. CDR1 and CDR2 (germline): MNHEY, SVGAGI. The CDR3 is CASRISGGRTDTQYF. Written as DNA, the CDR3 is TGTGCCAGCAGAATTAGCGGGGGTCGCACAGATACGCAGTATTTT.

This rearrangement joins TRBV28 to TRBJ2-3, with no clear D. The CDR3 sequence is 13 residues long. V lost 8 bases and J lost 0, with 9 bases in between. The V gene's germline CDR1 is MDHEN and CDR2 SYDVKM. For the CDR3, the DNA is TGTGCCAGCGTTCGAGGAAGCACAGATACGCAGTATTTT. Translation: CASVRGSTDTQYF.

DNA of the CDR3: TGTGCCAGCAGTTTAATGGGTTCGGGAAACATTCAGTACTTC. Its protein is CASSLMGSGNIQYF. J is TRBJ2-4 and V is TRBV27; D is undetermined. V was cut by 2 bases and J by 6 bases, with 11 bases left in between. This CDR3 is built from 14 residues. Germline CDR1 MNHEY, CDR2 SMNVEV (reference sequence).

V is TRBV6-5 and J is TRBJ1-4, with unresolved D. The CDR3 runs 14 residues. Trimming removed 6 bases at V and 7 bases at J, with 15 bases between. Germline lookup yields CDR1 MNHEY and CDR2 SVGAGI. The chain's CDR3 is CASSVPPTIEKLFF. The CDR3 bases are TGTGCCAGCAGCGTACCTCCGACGATTGAAAAACTGTTTTTT.

Comments on this clone: At one end the junction does not follow the germline gene, possibly because of a read error. V is TRBV5-5 and J is TRBJ1-2; D is unresolved. The germline V gene has CDR1 SGHKS and CDR2 YYEKEE (reference sequence). The CDR3 covers 13 residues. The CDR3 DNA follows: TGTGCCAGCAGCTTGAACAGTAACTACGGCTACACCTTC. Amino acids: CASSLNSNYGYTF.

Here the CDR3 reads CASRRQGGYGYTF. CDR3 sequence (DNA): TGTGCCAGCAGGCGTCAGGGCGGCTATGGCTACACCTTC. The V call is TRBV12-3 or TRBV12-4, the J call TRBJ1-2; a weak D match, TRBD1 (5 bases). The CDR3 consists of 13 residues. Trimming removed 6 bases from V and 4 bases from J, with 12 bases in between.

The chain carries TRBV6-4 and TRBJ2-3; the D call may be TRBD1 or TRBD2 (6 bases each). The length of the CDR3 is 14 residues. The germline V and J ends were trimmed by 6 bases and 3 bases, with 13 bases remaining between them. In germline, CDR1 is MRHNA, CDR2 SNTAGT. In nucleotides, the CDR3 is TGTGCCAGCAGCGTGGGGGGCTTGACAGATACGCAGTATTTT. Protein: CASSVGGLTDTQYF.

The chain combines TRBV5-1 with TRBJ2-1; D is undetermined. Trimming pared 1 base from V and 6 bases from J, leaving 5 bases between. The CDR3 contains 12 residues. Germline CDR1 and CDR2: SGHRS and YFSETQ. The chain's CDR3 is CASSLSANEQFF. CDR3 coding DNA: TGCGCCAGCAGCTTGTCTGCCAATGAGCAGTTCTTC.

Only a few counts were recorded for this clone. The chain couples TRBV5-4 to TRBJ2-5, with D maybe TRBD1 (5 bases). V was trimmed by 5 bases and J by 2 bases, leaving 13 bases between them. Looked up from germline, CDR1 is SGHNT and CDR2 is YYREEE (reference sequence). This CDR3 spans 14 amino acids. CDR3 region: CASRTDSNQETQYF. CDR3 sequence (DNA): TGTGCCAGCAGAACCGACAGTAATCAAGAGACCCAGTACTTC.

The genes are TRBV7-9 and TRBJ1-4, with D possibly TRBD1 on 5 matching bases. Germline V gene lookup returns CDR1 SEHNR and CDR2 FQNEAQ (reference sequence). This CDR3 spans 18 amino acids. V shed 4 bases and J shed 8 bases, with 26 bases lying between them. CDR3 amino acids: CASSSSTQIGEGGEKLFF. The CDR3 DNA is TGTGCCAGCAGCTCCTCAACCCAAATAGGGGAGGGAGGCGAAAAACTGTTTTTT.

The chain is built from TRBV28 and TRBJ1-4; D ambiguous. The ends were cut back, 6 bases at V and 2 bases at J, with 10 bases in the middle. There are 14 residues in the CDR3. Germline-derived CDR1 and CDR2 are MDHEN and SYDVKM. The CDR3 protein is CASSIPPTNEKLFF. The CDR3 region has the DNA TGTGCCAGCAGCATCCCCCCTACTAATGAAAAACTGTTTTTT.

The chain employs TRBV30 and TRBJ2-1, with no clear D. V was cut by 3 bases and J by 4 bases, with 10 bases left in between. Germline CDR1 GTSNPN, CDR2 SVGIG (reference sequence). The CDR3 extends over 13 amino acids. CDR3 coding DNA: TGTGCCTGGAGCGGACGGCTTTACAATGAGCAGTTCTTC. Translated: CAWSGRLYNEQFF. The full variable domain, in which reference TRBV30 and TRBJ2-1 provide the parts outside the CDR3, is SQTIHQWPATLVQPVGSPLSLECTVEGTSNPNLYWYRQAAGRGLQLLFYSVGIGQISSEVPQNLSASRPQDRQFILSSKKLLLSDSGFYLCAWSGRLYNEQFFGPGTRLTVL.

V gene TRBV4-1 combines with J gene TRBJ2-2; D remains ambiguous. V lost 3 bases, J lost 0 bases, and 11 bases lay in between. The CDR3 is 16 residues long. Germline V lookup: CDR1 MGHRA, CDR2 YSYEKL. This CDR3 is CASSHGRSTNTGELFF. The CDR3 bases are TGCGCCAGCAGCCACGGCAGGAGCACGAACACCGGGGAGCTGTTTTTT.

V gene TRBV7-9 combines with J gene TRBJ1-1; D possibly corresponds to TRBD1 (6 bases). From germline, CDR1 is SEHNR and CDR2 FQNEAQ (reference sequence). Trimming removed 4 bases from V and 3 bases from J, with 9 bases in between. CDR3 length equals 13 residues. The CDR3 DNA reads TGTGCCAGCAGCTCCAGGGGCGACACTGAAGCTTTCTTT. Translation gives CASSSRGDTEAFF. Complete variable domain (other parts from reference TRBV7-9 and TRBJ1-1): DTGVSQNPRHKITKRGQNVTFRCDPISEHNRLYWYRQTLGQGPEFLTYFQNEAQLEKSRLLSDRFSAERPKGSFSTLEIQRTEQGDSAMYLCASSSRGDTEAFFGQGTRLTVV.

The table lists this clone with a few counts. V is TRBV2 and J is TRBJ2-1; TRBD2 matches 7 bases. Germline V gene sequence: CDR1 SNHLY, CDR2 FYNNEI. V lost 4 bases to trimming and J lost 8 bases; unmatched junction nucleotides: 14. CDR3 length: 16 amino acids. CDR3 loop: CASSGSGLGPHDEQFF. In DNA, the CDR3 is TGTGCCAGCAGTGGGTCAGGACTAGGACCCCACGATGAGCAGTTCTTC.

V is TRBV24-1 and J is TRBJ2-2; the D is unclear. The CDR3 is 14 residues long. Germline CDR1 KGHDR, CDR2 SFDVKD. The germline V and J ends were trimmed by 0 bases and 4 bases, with 5 bases remaining between them. The CDR3 reads CATSDLGLTGELFF. In DNA form, the CDR3 reads TGTGCCACCAGTGATTTGGGTCTCACCGGGGAGCTGTTTTTT.

J is TRBJ2-7 and V is TRBV28; D is perhaps TRBD1 (5 bases). Trimming left V 3 bases short and J 1 base short, with 13 bases between. Germline CDR1 and CDR2: MDHEN and SYDVKM. The CDR3 extends over 15 amino acids. For the CDR3, the DNA is TGTGCCAGCAGTTTTGGATCAGGGCATTCCTACGAGCAGTACTTC. Its protein product is CASSFGSGHSYEQYF.